The TCR beta chain described here comes from a study of CD8 T cells in ankylosing spondylitis. MiXCR, run by TCRdb on the 5' RACE reads, gives a single entry per CDR3 protein. Of about 220,000 distinct CDR3 sequences detected, 6% to 8% appear once; the ten largest clones hold approximately 14%. This clonotype was seen ten or more times. Its antigen is undetermined. Study outcomes and limitations: Ankylosing spondylitis blood seemed to carry a telltale TCR beta motif made of roughly 8 highly homologous variants. Previously reported in reactive arthritis synovial fluid and blood were some of the motif variants.

Sequenced input: blood, either unsorted or a sorted T cell fraction (not recorded which). The receptor comes from a male donor with ankylosing spondylitis.

CDR3 sequence reads: CASTVDSEGNEQFF. DNA of the CDR3: TGTGCCAGCACCGTGGACTCCGAAGGCAATGAGCAGTTCTTC. The chain recombines TRBV12-3 or TRBV12-4 with TRBJ2-1; D may be TRBD2 (5 bases). There are 14 residues in the CDR3. The ends were cut back, 7 bases at V and 6 bases at J, with 16 bases in the middle.